This paragraph reports one TCR beta chain. No antigen is known for it. The data were taken from a study of CD8 T cells in Susac syndrome. Overall study context: Susac syndrome patients were untreated, on corticosteroids with some adding intravenous immunoglobulin, or on intravenous immunoglobulin only.

It was with random hexamers that roughly 0.5 to 1 ug RNA was reverse transcribed. Across 54 Vbeta and 13 Jbeta, TCR beta CDR3 was amplified with immunoSEQ multiplex PCR. MiXCR, applied by TCRdb to the immunoSEQ multiplex PCR reads, yields one record per CDR3 protein. Of some 150,000 distinct CDR3 sequences in the sample, around 95% are singletons; the top ten hold roughly 0.14%. Study observations and caveats: Expansion of clones was not seen in the CD4+ T cell repertoires of Susac syndrome.

V shed 2 bases and J shed 3 bases, with 8 bases lying between them. The germline CDR1 and CDR2 sequences are LGHDT and YNNKEL (reference sequence). This CDR3 is built from 14 residues. Source material: CD4+ T cells from PBMCs. The chain employs TRBV3-1 and TRBJ1-5, with D possibly being TRBD1 (5 bases). This TCR was sampled from a human donor with Susac syndrome. This CDR3 is CASSQQGHNQPQHF. The CDR3 DNA is TGTGCCAGCAGCCAACAGGGTCACAATCAGCCCCAGCATTTT.